The next 25 T cell receptor beta chains were all read from a single sample in a study of blood T cell repertoires in COVID-19. This table comes from immunoSEQ multiplex PCR, and its TCRdb copy is limited to in-frame clones, with some not included. The table has 50,000 to 70,000 clones, 65% to 90% seen once; the top ten hold more than 5%. The sequenced material came from peripheral blood. These receptors were collected from a woman aged 55-69 years with acute or convalescent COVID-19.

This rearrangement joins TRBV5-1 to TRBJ2-3, with 11 bases that match TRBD2. Germline V gives CDR1 SGHRS, CDR2 YFSETQ. The junction had 4 bases not matched to a gene; V was cut back by 4 bases and J by 3 bases. The CDR3 has 15 residues. This CDR3 reads CASSISGGETDTQYF. The CDR3 nucleotides are TGCGCCAGCAGCATTAGCGGGGGGGAGACAGATACGCAGTATTTT.

This rearrangement joins TRBV6-6 to TRBJ1-2, with TRBD1 matching 10 bases. With 2 bases clipped from V and 8 bases from J, the junction kept 8 bases outside the gene matches. This CDR3 is built from 15 residues. The germline V gene encodes CDR1 MNHNY and CDR2 SVGAGI (reference sequence). As DNA, the CDR3 is TGTGCCAGCAGTTACCCAGGACAGGGGGTAACGGGCTACACCTTC. It is translated as CASSYPGQGVTGYTF.

CDR3: CASSPLPGQGIMNTEAFF. Written as DNA, the CDR3 is TGTGCCAGCTCACCCCTTCCGGGACAGGGTATCATGAACACTGAAGCTTTCTTT. J is TRBJ1-1 and V is TRBV18; 9 positions agree with TRBD1. The germline CDR1 and CDR2 sequences are KGHSH and LQKENI. With 3 bases clipped from V and 0 bases from J, the junction kept 11 bases outside the gene matches. The CDR3 runs 18 residues.

This clone has only a few counts. This chain links TRBV6-4 with TRBJ2-3; D remains unclear. The CDR3 runs 13 residues. Germline CDR1 and CDR2: MRHNA and SNTAGT. Between the trimmed V and J ends, which lost 0 bases and 6 bases, there was a span of 7 bases. The CDR3 region has the DNA TGTGCCAGCAGTGACTCGACGGAGGATACGCAGTATTTT. It specifies CASSDSTEDTQYF.

J is TRBJ2-6 and V is TRBV2, with 7 bases that match TRBD1. This CDR3 comprises 17 residues. Germline V gives CDR1 SNHLY, CDR2 FYNNEI. Germline trimming cut 5 bases from V and 2 bases from J; bases unmatched to any gene: 9. CDR3 nucleotides: TGTGCCAGCAGTACGGCAGGGGGAGCTGCTGGGGCCAACGTCCTGACTTTC. Translation gives CASSTAGGAAGANVLTF. Using reference TRBV2 and TRBJ2-6 for the parts outside the CDR3, the full variable domain is EPEVTQTPSHQVTQMGQEVILRCVPISNHLYFYWYRQILGQKVEFLVSFYNNEISEKSEIFDDQFSVERPDGSNFTLKIRSTKLEDSAMYFCASSTAGGAAGANVLTFGAGSRLTVL.

The gene calls are TRBV19 and TRBJ1-6; 7 bases fit TRBD1. Trimming took 7 bases from V and 6 from J; bases not matched to a gene: 9. This CDR3 is built from 15 residues. Germline-derived CDR1 and CDR2 are LNHDA and SQIVND (reference sequence). The DNA of the CDR3 is TGTGCCAGTACTCCAGGGGGACGGATTAATTCACCCCTCCACTTT. Translated, it gives CASTPGGRINSPLHF.

Of note for this clone: A junction end diverges from the germline sequence, so it may reflect a read error. The chain joins TRBV24-1 to TRBJ2-1; 7 nucleotides agree with TRBD2. The CDR3 spans 12 residues. CDR1 is KGHDR and CDR2 is SFDVKD in the germline V gene. CDR3 sequence reads: CATSDLAGRRIF. The CDR3 bases are TGTGCCACCAGTGATTTAGCGGGGAGGAGGATCTTC.

This clone was seen only once. The gene calls are TRBV30 and TRBJ1-1, with D hard to call. Per the germline V gene, CDR1 is GTSNPN and CDR2 is SVGIG (reference sequence). This CDR3 spans 11 amino acids. V lost 0 bases and J 8 bases, leaving 7 bases between the germline ends. In DNA form, the CDR3 reads TGTGCCTGGAGTGTACGTCGGGAAGCTTTCTTT. Translated, it gives CAWSVRREAFF. Full variable domain (missing parts from reference TRBV30 and TRBJ1-1): SQTIHQWPATLVQPVGSPLSLECTVEGTSNPNLYWYRQAAGRGLQLLFYSVGIGQISSEVPQNLSASRPQDRQFILSSKKLLLSDSGFYLCAWSVRREAFFGQGTRLTVV.

This chain connects TRBV3-1 (or the pseudogene TRBV3-2) to TRBJ1-2; D possibly corresponds to TRBD1 (6 bases). Per the germline V gene, CDR1 is LGHDT and CDR2 is YNNKEL (reference sequence). V was clipped by 4 bases and J by 5 bases, with 17 bases between them. CDR3 length: 15 amino acids. CDR3 residues: CASSPSNRVFYGYTF. CDR3 DNA sequence: TGTGCCAGCAGCCCGTCAAACAGGGTTTTTTATGGCTACACCTTC.

The J gene is TRBJ2-7, the V gene TRBV19; 7 nucleotides align to TRBD1. The V gene end was trimmed by 4 bases and the J gene end by 3 bases; junction bases not matched to a gene: 9. CDR1 LNHDA and CDR2 SQIVND come from the germline V gene (reference sequence). There are 15 residues in the CDR3. The CDR3 DNA reads as TGTGCCAGTAGTAAAGGGACAGAGGGGGACTACGAGCAGTACTTC. Its protein product is CASSKGTEGDYEQYF.

V usage is TRBV30 and J usage is TRBJ1-5; D is uncertain. CDR3 length equals 13 residues. V lost 2 bases, J lost 2 bases, and 7 bases lay in between. The germline CDR1 and CDR2 sequences are GTSNPN and SVGIG (reference sequence). In nucleotides, the CDR3 is TGTGCCTGGAGTCCCGGGGGCAATCAGCCCCAGCATTTT. Translating it yields CAWSPGGNQPQHF.

V gene TRBV7-9 combines with J gene TRBJ1-6; D is ambiguous. V lost 0 bases and J 4 bases, leaving 7 bases between the germline ends. The CDR3 runs to 15 residues. Germline-derived CDR1 and CDR2 are SEHNR and FQNEAQ (reference sequence). The CDR3 region has the DNA TGTGCCAGCAGCTTAGCGAGTTTTTATAATTCACCCCTCCACTTT. Its translation is CASSLASFYNSPLHF.

This chain links TRBV29-1 with TRBJ1-1; 9 bases line up with TRBD1. J was trimmed by 6 bases and V by 0 bases; bases with no gene match: 2. The CDR3 runs to 13 residues. CDR1 SQVTM and CDR2 ANQGSEA come from the germline V gene. The CDR3 nucleotides are TGCAGCGTTGAAGATGGGACAGGGTCTGAAGCTTTCTTT. It specifies CSVEDGTGSEAFF.

The rearrangement joins TRBV11-3 to TRBJ2-7; D not resolved. The germline CDR1 and CDR2 sequences are SGHNT and YENEEA. The CDR3 is made up of 15 amino acids. Trimming removed 0 bases at V and 2 bases at J, with 11 bases between. In DNA, the CDR3 is TGTGCCAGCAGCTTAGATGGAGCATCCACCTACGAGCAGTACTTC. This encodes CASSLDGASTYEQYF.

V usage is TRBV6-5 and J usage is TRBJ1-5, with 10 bases matching TRBD1. The length of the CDR3 is 15 residues. Germline assignment: CDR1 MNHEY and CDR2 SVGAGI. J gave up 3 bases and V 6 bases, and 5 bases lay outside the gene matches. CDR3 residues: CASSPDRGTNQPQHF. The CDR3 bases are TGTGCCAGCAGCCCGGACAGGGGGACCAATCAGCCCCAGCATTTT.

The rearrangement links TRBV6-5 to TRBJ1-1; TRBD1 matches at 7 bases. Germline V gives CDR1 MNHEY, CDR2 SVGAGI. CDR3 length: 15 residues. V lost 8 bases to trimming and J lost 4 bases; unmatched junction nucleotides: 13. CDR3 nucleotides: TGTGCCAGCGAAAACAAGGCAGGGGGATCCACTGAAGCTTTCTTT. Translation: CASENKAGGSTEAFF.

The chain uses TRBV9 and TRBJ1-3; 9 bases map to TRBD1. The CDR3 covers 14 residues. Germline CDR1 reads SGDLS; CDR2 reads YYNGEE. The trim removed 3 bases at V and 8 bases at J, leaving 6 bases unmatched. The CDR3 region is CASSDTGGVDTIYF. CDR3 sequence (DNA): TGTGCCAGCAGCGACACAGGGGGCGTCGACACCATATATTTT.

V usage is TRBV12-3 or TRBV12-4 and J usage is TRBJ2-2; D unclear. Between the trimmed V and J ends, which lost 8 bases and 2 bases, there was a span of 6 bases. The CDR3 is 12 amino acids. The CDR3: CASLENTGELFF. CDR3 coding DNA: TGTGCCAGCTTAGAAAACACCGGGGAGCTGTTTTTT.

The chain carries TRBV7-9 and TRBJ2-1; 8 bases agree with TRBD1. CDR3 length: 15 amino acids. Germline V lookup: CDR1 SEHNR, CDR2 FQNEAQ (reference sequence). J gave up 2 bases and V 5 bases, and 5 bases lay outside the gene matches. The CDR3 here is CASSQQGGPYNEQFF. In nucleotides, the CDR3 is TGTGCCAGCAGCCAACAGGGGGGCCCCTACAATGAGCAGTTCTTC.

The chain has TRBV5-6 and TRBJ2-5; 9 nucleotides line up with TRBD1. CDR3 length: 14 residues. Germline V gene data show CDR1 as SGHDT and CDR2 as YYEEEE. Trimming took 4 bases from V and 5 from J; bases not matched to a gene: 6. In DNA, the CDR3 is TGTGCCAGCAGCCGGGGACAGGGAAGGGAGACCCAGTACTTC. This gives the protein CASSRGQGRETQYF.

This chain uses TRBV21-1 with TRBJ1-3. TRBV21-1 is marked as a pseudogene. This CDR3 has 16 residues. CDR3 DNA sequence: TGTGCCAGCAGCAAAGGAGCGACTGACTCTGGAAACACCATATATTTT. It yields the protein CASSKGATDSGNTIYF.

V usage is TRBV2 and J usage is TRBJ2-7, with TRBD1 matching over 10 bases. Germline V gene data show CDR1 as SNHLY and CDR2 as FYNNEI. V was clipped by 6 bases and J by 3 bases; unmatched bases: 2. The CDR3 extends over 13 amino acids. DNA for the CDR3: TGTGCCAGCAGGGGACAGGGGCACTACGAGCAGTACTTC. Protein sequence: CASRGQGHYEQYF.

This clone was observed once. The rearrangement uses TRBV25-1 and TRBJ1-1; D may be TRBD1 (6 bases). Germline V CDR1 and CDR2: MGHDK, SYGVNS. V gave up 8 bases and J gave up 3 bases, with 13 bases separating them. This CDR3 is built from 13 residues. Here the CDR3 DNA reads TGTGCCAGCGGAGCAGGGGCAGACACTGAAGCTTTCTTT. It yields the protein CASGAGADTEAFF.

For this clone: The same CDR3 can be traced to other DNA sequences in this sample. V and J are TRBV2 and TRBJ1-1; 9 bases agree with TRBD1. The CDR3 length is 13 residues. Germline-derived CDR1 and CDR2 are SNHLY and FYNNEI. The junction had 4 bases not matched to a gene; V was cut back by 6 bases and J by 5 bases. DNA for the CDR3: TGTGCCAGCAGGGCGGACAGGGGAACTGAAGCTTTCTTT. Translation gives CASRADRGTEAFF.

This rearrangement joins TRBV29-1 to TRBJ1-2, with D hard to call. V lost 3 bases to trimming and J lost 8 bases, with 13 bases between them. This CDR3 is 12 amino acids long. The V gene's germline CDR1 is SQVTM and CDR2 ANQGSEA. CDR3 sequence reads: CSVDPLPPGYTF. In DNA form, the CDR3 reads TGCAGCGTTGATCCCCTACCTCCCGGCTACACCTTC.